The T cell receptor (beta chain) under discussion was sequenced for a study of T cells in Graves' hyperthyroidism and ophthalmopathy. General observations from the study: Clonotypes that were expanded in thyroid above 0.001 mostly appeared in blood too.

This clonotype was counted ten times or more. The antigen remains undetermined. Germline values: CDR1 MDHEN, CDR2 SYDVKM. V was trimmed by 3 bases and J by 2 bases, leaving 13 bases between them. CDR3 size: 16 residues. RNA transcripts gave rise to amplified TCR beta CDR3 regions. HTBI primers were employed in a first-round RT-PCR of the TCR CDR3. A single record per CDR3 protein comes from TCRdb applying MiXCR to the multiplex PCR reads. The sample includes 90,000 to 120,000 distinct CDR3 sequences, 16% of them seen just once. The source is a woman aged 50 to 60 with Graves' hyperthyroidism. Sequencing input: blood. This sequence joins TRBV28 and TRBJ1-4; no definite D call. CDR3 residues: CASSFNGDLTNEKLFF. Here the CDR3 DNA reads TGTGCCAGCAGTTTTAACGGGGATTTGACTAATGAAAAACTGTTTTTT.